What follows are 15 T cell receptor beta chains derived from one specimen sequenced in a study of shared clonotypes between healthy human individuals. TCRdb's table, derived via immunoSEQ multiplex PCR, lists solely in-frame clones and lacks some. The sample lists roughly 660,000 clones; about 92% were seen once. The sample taken for sequencing was memory CD8+ T cells from PBMCs. Subset defined: CD45RO+ cells pooled with CCR7-negative TemRA cells. The receptors derive from a man younger than 35 in good health. Some clones in this sample may be carry-over from other donors' samples.

The rearrangement uses TRBV12-5 and TRBJ2-1; 11 nucleotides line up with TRBD2. The CDR3 totals 22 residues. Germline V gene sequence: CDR1 LGHNT, CDR2 FRNRAP. Trimming at V came to 0 bases and at J to 2 bases, leaving 18 bases not matched to a gene. The CDR3 is CASGLVGKLGTSGGNAYNEQFF. The CDR3 DNA follows: TGTGCTAGTGGTTTGGTAGGCAAACTGGGGACTAGCGGAGGAAACGCCTACAATGAGCAGTTCTTC. The complete variable domain, with remaining parts taken from reference TRBV12-5 and TRBJ2-1, reads DARVTQTPRHKVTEMGQEVTMRCQPILGHNTVFWYRQTMMQGLELLAYFRNRAPLDDSGMPKDRFSAEMPDATLATLKIQPSEPRDSAVYFCASGLVGKLGTSGGNAYNEQFFGPGTRLTVL.

The V and J genes are TRBV27 and TRBJ1-1, with D maybe TRBD1 (5 bases). The CDR3 totals 21 residues. The V end lost 5 bases, the J end lost 8 bases, and 39 bases lay between the germline ends. Germline-derived CDR1 and CDR2 are MNHEY and SMNVEV (reference sequence). The CDR3 DNA follows: TGTGCCAGCAGTCCCCGGCATTTACCTTCTGAACCGGGGCCCCCAGGCGCCGAAGCTTTCTTT. It translates to CASSPRHLPSEPGPPGAEAFF.

The rearrangement joins TRBV6-6 to TRBJ2-7; no definite D call. Germline CDR1 reads MNHNY; CDR2 reads SVGAGI (reference sequence). The V and J ends lost 4 bases and 7 bases respectively, with 11 bases between them. The CDR3 is made up of 12 amino acids. The CDR3, as DNA: TGTGCCAGCAGTTCCCGGCCCCGTGAGCAGTACTTC. This translates into CASSSRPREQYF.

This rearrangement joins TRBV5-1 to TRBJ2-1; a possible D gene is TRBD2 (5 bases). The germline V and J ends were trimmed by 3 bases and 0 bases, with 19 bases remaining between them. In germline, CDR1 is SGHRS, CDR2 YFSETQ. There are 18 residues in the CDR3. The CDR3 nucleotides are TGCGCCAGCAGCTGGGTGGGTAGCGCAATGAGCTCCTACAATGAGCAGTTCTTC. It translates to CASSWVGSAMSSYNEQFF.

The chain has TRBV27 and TRBJ1-1; no clear D. Germline V gene lookup returns CDR1 MNHEY and CDR2 SMNVEV (reference sequence). V shed 1 base and J shed 5 bases, with 11 bases lying between them. The CDR3 covers 14 residues. The CDR3 DNA reads TGTGCCAGCAGTTTATATTCGGCTGGGACTGAAGCTTTCTTT. It translates to CASSLYSAGTEAFF.

The genes are TRBV27 and TRBJ2-1; D is possibly TRBD1 or TRBD2 (6 bases each). With 7 bases removed from V and 5 bases from J, the gap between germline ends came to 18 bases. The CDR3 contains 15 residues. The germline V gene has CDR1 MNHEY and CDR2 SMNVEV (reference sequence). The DNA for the CDR3 is TGTGCCAGCATCCAAAGCTGGGGGGCAGACAATGAGCAGTTCTTC. Protein sequence: CASIQSWGADNEQFF.

The chain uses TRBV10-3 and TRBJ2-7; TRBD1 matches at 7 bases. Trimming removed 4 bases from V and 4 bases from J; junction bases left unmatched: 13. CDR1 and CDR2 (germline): ENHRY, SYGVKD. The CDR3 consists of 16 residues. This CDR3 is CAISARLGQGEYEQYF. The DNA of the CDR3 is TGTGCCATCAGTGCCCGCCTTGGGCAGGGGGAATACGAGCAGTACTTC.

The rearrangement links TRBV27 to TRBJ2-1, with no clear D. The CDR3 covers 15 residues. CDR1 is MNHEY and CDR2 is SMNVEV in the germline V gene (reference sequence). The V end was cut by 0 bases, the J end by 4 bases, with 10 bases between. The CDR3 DNA reads as TGTGCCAGCAGTTTATCGGCCCAGTGGTACAATGAGCAGTTCTTC. This codes for CASSLSAQWYNEQFF.

About this clone: A much larger clone lies one base from this, so it may be a read error. The genes are TRBV7-9 and TRBJ2-1; D is unclear. V was shortened by 1 base and J by 6 bases, with 4 bases between the two germline ends. Germline V gives CDR1 SEHNR, CDR2 FQNEAQ (reference sequence). The CDR3 has 12 amino acids. CDR3 amino acids: CASSLDSNEQFF. CDR3 nucleotide sequence: TGTGCCAGCAGCTTAGATTCCAATGAGCAGTTCTTC.

This chain joins TRBV28 and TRBJ2-7; 9 bases fit TRBD1. The J segment lost 5 bases and the V segment lost 10 bases, leaving 15 bases of the junction unmatched. The CDR3 is 15 amino acids. Germline V gene lookup returns CDR1 MDHEN and CDR2 SYDVKM. For the CDR3, the DNA is TGTGCCACGGTTCCAATACCCGGGACAGGGAACGAGCAGTACTTC. Translated: CATVPIPGTGNEQYF.

The chain links TRBV4-1 to TRBJ1-6; D perhaps matches TRBD1 (5 bases). Germline CDR1 and CDR2: MGHRA and YSYEKL. The CDR3 runs to 16 residues. The ends were cut back, 4 bases at V and 5 bases at J, with 15 bases in the middle. The CDR3, as DNA: TGCGCCAGCAGCCCAAAAATTCAGGGAGATAATTCACCCCTCCACTTT. Protein product: CASSPKIQGDNSPLHF.

This chain connects TRBV5-4 to TRBJ2-3; 10 bases agree with TRBD2. Germline V CDR1 and CDR2: SGHNT, YYREEE (reference sequence). The CDR3 loop spans 17 amino acids. V was pared by 6 bases and J by 2 bases, with 12 bases of the junction left unmatched. CDR3 sequence: CASTNHLAGVNTDTQYF. The CDR3 DNA is TGTGCCAGCACCAACCATCTAGCGGGAGTCAACACAGATACGCAGTATTTT.

The rearrangement joins TRBV19 to TRBJ2-5; the match to TRBD2 covers 8 bases. Per the germline V gene, CDR1 is LNHDA and CDR2 is SQIVND (reference sequence). Trimming took 5 bases from V and 1 from J; bases not matched to a gene: 9. The CDR3 is 16 amino acids. CDR3 coding DNA: TGTGCCAGTAGTTTGGGAGGGGCGGGAGGCCAAGAGACCCAGTACTTC. Translation: CASSLGGAGGQETQYF.

This chain connects TRBV9 to TRBJ2-7, with TRBD1 as a possible D gene (6 bases). V lost 0 bases and J 4 bases, leaving 14 bases between the germline ends. The CDR3 extends over 15 amino acids. The germline CDR1 and CDR2 sequences are SGDLS and YYNGEE. This CDR3 is CASSVASGDVYEQYF. The CDR3, as DNA: TGTGCCAGCAGCGTAGCTTCAGGGGATGTTTACGAGCAGTACTTC.

The chain recombines TRBV9 with TRBJ2-2, with TRBD2 matching over 14 bases. Trimming cost V 3 bases and J 1 base; bases outside gene matches: 5. The CDR3 spans 18 residues. The germline V gene has CDR1 SGDLS and CDR2 YYNGEE. The CDR3 DNA sequence: TGTGCCAGCAGCGCCCGGACTAGCGGGAGGATGAACACCGGGGAGCTGTTTTTT. Protein sequence: CASSARTSGRMNTGELFF.